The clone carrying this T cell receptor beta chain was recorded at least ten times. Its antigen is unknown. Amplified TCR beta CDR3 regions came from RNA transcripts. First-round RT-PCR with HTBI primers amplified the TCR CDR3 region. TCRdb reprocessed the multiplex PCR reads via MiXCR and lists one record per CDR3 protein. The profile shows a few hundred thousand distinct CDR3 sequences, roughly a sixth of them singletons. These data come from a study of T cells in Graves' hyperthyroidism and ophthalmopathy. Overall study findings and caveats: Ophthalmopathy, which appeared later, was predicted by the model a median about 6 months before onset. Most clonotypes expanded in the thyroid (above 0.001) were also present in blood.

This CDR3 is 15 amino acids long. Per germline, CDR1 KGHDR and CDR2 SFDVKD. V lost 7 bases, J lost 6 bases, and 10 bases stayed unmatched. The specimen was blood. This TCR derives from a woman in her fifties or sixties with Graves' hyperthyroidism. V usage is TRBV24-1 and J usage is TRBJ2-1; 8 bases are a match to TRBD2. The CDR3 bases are TGTGCCACCAGCCGAGGAGTTAGCGGGGCCAATGAGCAGTTCTTC. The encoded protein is CATSRGVSGANEQFF.